These 26 T cell receptor beta chains share one sample of origin, sequenced in a study of CD8 T cells in ankylosing spondylitis. Study conclusions and caveats: Ankylosing spondylitis blood seemed to carry a telltale TCR beta motif made of under ten highly homologous variants.

For these TCRs, the target antigens are not known. TCRdb re-analysed the 5' RACE reads in MiXCR, keeping a single row per CDR3 protein. The repertoire holds some 450,000 distinct CDR3 sequences, with approximately 17% as singletons. The sequencing input was blood, either unsorted or a sorted T cell fraction (not recorded which). The receptor source for this set is a male donor with ankylosing spondylitis.

The rearrangement joins TRBV3-1 to TRBJ1-5; D is unclear. Trimming shortened V by 4 bases and J by 4 bases, and 8 bases separated the two germline ends. The CDR3 is 13 amino acids. The germline V gene encodes CDR1 LGHDT and CDR2 YNNKEL (reference sequence). In DNA, the CDR3 is TGTGCCAGCAGCCGTTCGGGAAATCAGCCCCAGCATTTT. Protein: CASSRSGNQPQHF.

Only a few counts were recorded for this clonotype. The chain is built from TRBV20-1 and TRBJ2-1; the D gene could be TRBD1 or TRBD2 (5 bases each). The CDR3 covers 12 residues. The ends were cut back, 3 bases at V and 14 bases at J, with 17 bases in the middle. CDR1 and CDR2 from the germline V gene are DFQATT and SNEGSKA (reference sequence). The CDR3 loop reads CSARRGGGEKFF. The DNA of the CDR3 is TGCAGTGCTAGGAGGGGCGGTGGGGAGAAGTTCTTC.

This clonotype occurred a few times. The rearrangement joins TRBV20-1 to TRBJ1-3; D not certain. There are 15 residues in the CDR3. Trimming shortened V by 1 base and J by 0 bases, and 10 bases separated the two germline ends. Per the germline V gene, CDR1 is DFQATT and CDR2 is SNEGSKA (reference sequence). The CDR3: CSARVGTNSGNTIYF. CDR3 nucleotide sequence: TGCAGTGCTAGAGTAGGTACGAACTCTGGAAACACCATATATTTT.

The J gene is TRBJ2-4, the V gene TRBV7-9; the D is unclear. The ends were cut back, 1 base at V and 8 bases at J, with 9 bases in the middle. The germline CDR1 and CDR2 sequences are SEHNR and FQNEAQ (reference sequence). The CDR3 covers 13 residues. The CDR3 protein is CASSLGQWDIQYF. DNA of the CDR3: TGTGCCAGCAGCTTAGGCCAGTGGGACATTCAGTACTTC.

The V call is TRBV27, the J call TRBJ1-2; unclear D gene. The CDR3 is 16 amino acids. V was cut by 0 bases and J by 2 bases, with 13 bases left in between. The V gene's germline CDR1 is MNHEY and CDR2 SMNVEV (reference sequence). CDR3 in amino acids: CASSLSLPLANYGYTF. The CDR3 coding sequence is TGTGCCAGCAGTTTATCTCTCCCCCTCGCCAACTATGGCTACACCTTC.

This rearrangement joins TRBV7-9 to TRBJ2-3; 9 bases map to TRBD2. CDR1 and CDR2 from the germline V gene are SEHNR and FQNEAQ (reference sequence). J lost 0 bases, V lost 7 bases, and 11 bases had no gene match. The CDR3 runs 17 residues. The CDR3: CASTSGLAGPSTDTQYF. The CDR3 region has the DNA TGTGCCAGCACCTCGGGACTAGCAGGCCCTAGCACAGATACGCAGTATTTT.

This rearrangement joins TRBV7-9 to TRBJ2-5; 9 bases agree with TRBD2. The CDR3 length is 16 residues. Unmatched junction bases numbered 8, after V lost 1 base and J lost 5 bases. Per germline, CDR1 SEHNR and CDR2 FQNEAQ (reference sequence). The CDR3 bases are TGTGCCAGCAGCTTAGGGCTAGCGGGACCCCGGGAGACCCAGTACTTC. Its translation is CASSLGLAGPRETQYF. Variable domain in full (rest from reference TRBV7-9 and TRBJ2-5): DTGVSQNPRHKITKRGQNVTFRCDPISEHNRLYWYRQTLGQGPEFLTYFQNEAQLEKSRLLSDRFSAERPKGSFSTLEIQRTEQGDSAMYLCASSLGLAGPRETQYFGPGTRLLVL.

This clonotype was detected a few times. The chain uses TRBV5-1 and TRBJ1-1; weak D call: TRBD1 (6 bases). The V end lost 0 bases, the J end lost 8 bases, and 14 bases lay between the germline ends. This CDR3 region has 14 residues. The germline gives CDR1 SGHRS, CDR2 YFSETQ. This CDR3 is CASSLVPGQIEAFF. CDR3 coding DNA: TGCGCCAGCAGCTTGGTCCCAGGACAGATCGAAGCTTTCTTT.

V gene TRBV6-5 combines with J gene TRBJ2-5; 7 bases agree with TRBD1. This CDR3 is 18 amino acids long. The germline CDR1 and CDR2 sequences are MNHEY and SVGAGI. Trimming cost V 4 bases and J 5 bases; bases outside gene matches: 19. CDR3 sequence: CASSSRQGQFFRLETQYF. In nucleotides, the CDR3 is TGTGCCAGCAGTTCCCGACAGGGACAGTTCTTCCGATTGGAGACCCAGTACTTC.

Note on this clonotype: At one boundary the junction diverges from the germline segment, which might be a read error. The chain joins TRBV15 to TRBJ2-1; 7 positions match TRBD2. The CDR3 has 13 amino acids. Germline lookup yields CDR1 LNHNV and CDR2 YYDKDF (reference sequence). This CDR3 reads CATSGGSYNEQLF. CDR3 DNA: TGTGCCACCTCGGGGGGATCCTACAATGAGCAGCTCTTC.

V usage is TRBV7-9 and J usage is TRBJ2-7, with TRBD2 matching over 11 bases. The length of the CDR3 is 15 residues. The V and J ends lost 4 bases and 3 bases, in that order; junction bases with no gene match: 5. Germline assignment: CDR1 SEHNR and CDR2 FQNEAQ (reference sequence). The CDR3 coding sequence is TGTGCCAGCAGCTATACCGGGACTAGCGGCTACGAGCAGTACTTC. Its protein product is CASSYTGTSGYEQYF. Looking up the rest from reference TRBV7-9 and TRBJ2-7 gives the full variable domain: DTGVSQNPRHKITKRGQNVTFRCDPISEHNRLYWYRQTLGQGPEFLTYFQNEAQLEKSRLLSDRFSAERPKGSFSTLEIQRTEQGDSAMYLCASSYTGTSGYEQYFGPGTRLTVT.

V gene TRBV11-3 combines with J gene TRBJ2-7, with TRBD1 identical over 10 bases. CDR3 length: 15 amino acids. V trimming: 5 bases; J trimming: 5 bases; junction bases outside the gene matches: 9. The germline CDR1 and CDR2 sequences are SGHNT and YENEEA. CDR3 residues: CASSPPGQGFHEQYF. In DNA form, the CDR3 reads TGTGCCAGCAGCCCGCCGGGACAGGGGTTTCACGAGCAGTACTTC.

This clonotype was detected ten times or more. Here the CDR3 reads CASSPRGGNTGELFF. The CDR3 coding sequence is TGTGCCAGCAGCCCCAGGGGGGGGAACACCGGGGAGCTGTTTTTT. The chain combines TRBV12-3 or TRBV12-4 with TRBJ2-2; either TRBD1 or TRBD2 may supply D (7 bases each). Trimming removed 6 bases at V and 1 base at J, with 12 bases between. This CDR3 region has 15 residues.

This chain uses TRBV7-8 with TRBJ2-7, with 12 bases identical to TRBD1. Germline CDR1 and CDR2: SGHVS and FQNEAQ. The CDR3 loop spans 19 amino acids. Unmatched junction bases numbered 20, after V lost 7 bases and J lost 4 bases. DNA of the CDR3: TGTGCCAGCAAACGGCTCCCCGGGACAGGGGGCGGGAGGAATTACGAGCAGTACTTC. Translating it yields CASKRLPGTGGGRNYEQYF.

The table lists this clonotype with a few counts. The chain uses TRBV20-1 and TRBJ2-5, with TRBD2 matching over 10 bases. The junction had 6 bases not matched to a gene; V was cut back by 6 bases and J by 2 bases. Germline lookup yields CDR1 DFQATT and CDR2 SNEGSKA (reference sequence). CDR3 length: 14 residues. The CDR3 DNA sequence: TGCAGTGCCGAGCTAGCGGGGGTACAAGAGACCCAGTACTTC. It is translated as CSAELAGVQETQYF.

The gene calls are TRBV6-5 and TRBJ1-1; the match to TRBD1 covers 8 bases. Looked up from germline, CDR1 is MNHEY and CDR2 is SVGAGI. This CDR3 contains 15 residues. V dropped 0 bases and J dropped 5; count of bases not matched to a gene: 5. In DNA, the CDR3 is TGTGCCAGCAGTTACTCGAACAGGGGGATGACTGAAGCTTTCTTT. This gives the protein CASSYSNRGMTEAFF.

For the CDR3, the DNA is TGTGCCAGCACCCAGGGGCACGGGGAGCTGTTTTTT. Residues: CASTQGHGELFF. The V gene is TRBV6-5, the J gene TRBJ2-2, with D tentatively TRBD1 (6 bases). The V and J ends lost 7 bases and 7 bases respectively, with 10 bases between them. Germline loops: CDR1 MNHEY, CDR2 SVGAGI. The CDR3 has 12 amino acids.

J is TRBJ1-1 and V is TRBV5-1; D might be TRBD1 (5 bases). The ends were cut back, 4 bases at V and 7 bases at J, with 17 bases in the middle. From germline, CDR1 is SGHRS and CDR2 YFSETQ. The CDR3 loop spans 14 amino acids. In DNA form, the CDR3 reads TGCGCCAGCAGCCCCTACTTGGTGGGGGGTGAAGCTTTCTTT. It encodes CASSPYLVGGEAFF.

This clonotype turned up a few times. V is TRBV4-2 and J is TRBJ2-3, with 12 bases aligning to TRBD2. The CDR3 runs 17 residues. CDR1 is LGHNA, CDR2 YNFKEQ, per germline. Trimming cost V 4 bases and J 4 bases; bases outside gene matches: 9. Here the CDR3 reads CASSLQSTSGSADTQYF. For the CDR3, the DNA is TGTGCCAGCAGCCTACAGTCGACTAGCGGGAGCGCAGATACGCAGTATTTT.

The chain uses TRBV4-2 and TRBJ2-3; 14 bases are a match to TRBD2. After removal of 3 bases from V and 4 bases from J, the junction contained 3 bases not matched to a gene. Germline V CDR1 and CDR2: LGHNA, YNFKEQ. CDR3 size: 16 residues. CDR3 region: CASSQRLAGGPDTQYF. The CDR3 DNA follows: TGTGCCAGCAGCCAGAGACTAGCGGGGGGGCCAGATACGCAGTATTTT.

This clonotype was seen a few times. The DNA for the CDR3 is TGTGCCAGCAGTTTGCGGGGAATTAGCAATCAGCCCCAGCATTTT. Amino acids: CASSLRGISNQPQHF. The chain joins TRBV12-3 or TRBV12-4 to TRBJ1-5; unclear D gene. The CDR3 length is 15 residues. Trimming cost V 3 bases and J 0 bases, with 9 bases left between them.

This chain uses TRBV20-1 with TRBJ1-5; 8 bases align to TRBD1. This CDR3 is 16 amino acids long. Germline V gene data show CDR1 as DFQATT and CDR2 as SNEGSKA (reference sequence). Trimming cost V 0 bases and J 4 bases; bases outside gene matches: 8. In DNA, the CDR3 is TGCAGTGCTAGAGATCAAATCGGACAGGGTAATCAGCCCCAGCATTTT. Its protein product is CSARDQIGQGNQPQHF.

This clonotype was recorded at least ten times. V usage is TRBV12-3 or TRBV12-4 and J usage is TRBJ1-1; the match to TRBD1 covers 7 bases. The CDR3 loop spans 14 amino acids. V lost 5 bases, J lost 3 bases, and 6 bases stayed unmatched. CDR3 DNA sequence: TGTGCCAGCAGTAAAGACAGGGTCGACACTGAAGCTTTCTTT. It specifies CASSKDRVDTEAFF.

The sample holds a few counts of this clonotype. The chain combines TRBV5-1 with TRBJ1-1, with TRBD1 as a possible D gene (5 bases). Germline assignment: CDR1 SGHRS and CDR2 YFSETQ. This CDR3 spans 15 amino acids. V was cut by 2 bases and J by 2 bases, with 13 bases left in between. CDR3 residues: CASSLISGTNTEAFF. For the CDR3, the DNA is TGCGCCAGCAGCTTAATATCTGGGACTAACACTGAAGCTTTCTTT.

DNA of the CDR3: TGCGCCAGCAGCACAACGGCCGGGAGCCCCCAAGAGACCCAGTACTTC. Amino acid sequence: CASSTTAGSPQETQYF. The chain uses TRBV5-1 and TRBJ2-5, with D possibly matching TRBD2 (6 bases). CDR3 length: 16 amino acids. V lost 4 bases and J lost 1, with 17 bases in between. The germline CDR1 and CDR2 sequences are SGHRS and YFSETQ.

This chain connects TRBV20-1 to TRBJ1-6; the match to TRBD1 covers 7 bases. In germline, CDR1 is DFQATT, CDR2 SNEGSKA (reference sequence). The V and J ends lost 0 bases and 5 bases, in that order; junction bases with no gene match: 7. The CDR3 covers 16 residues. The CDR3 sequence: CSARDGGTADNSPLHF. CDR3 DNA: TGCAGTGCTAGAGATGGGGGGACAGCCGATAATTCACCCCTCCACTTT.